The 18 T cell receptor beta chains in this list originate from one sample, sequenced in a study of OX40 agonist ivuxolimab in advanced cancers. Using immunoSEQ multiplex PCR, the repertoire was profiled, and TCRdb retains in-frame clones only, with some absent. Of about 62,000 clones listed, around 90% are singletons. This material consisted of CD4+ or CD8+ T cells sorted from blood, taken in a trial of the OX40 agonist ivuxolimab. The receptors derive from an adult with an advanced solid tumor such as melanoma, head and neck, liver or kidney cancer.

V gene TRBV5-5 combines with J gene TRBJ1-3, with D possibly being TRBD1 (6 bases). V was clipped by 0 bases and J by 0 bases, with 10 bases between them. In germline, CDR1 is SGHKS, CDR2 YYEKEE (reference sequence). This CDR3 is built from 16 residues. CDR3 amino acids: CASSLGGQFSGNTIYF. CDR3 DNA sequence: TGTGCCAGCAGCTTGGGCGGACAGTTCTCTGGAAACACCATATATTTT.

CDR3 sequence (DNA): TGTGCCAGCAGCTTTCTCCGGGGCCTGGGCTACACCTTC. Residues: CASSFLRGLGYTF. J is TRBJ1-2 and V is TRBV5-5; TRBD1 is a possible D gene (5 bases). Deletions cut 2 bases from V and 8 bases from J, with 13 bases between. The V gene's germline CDR1 is SGHKS and CDR2 YYEKEE (reference sequence). This CDR3 region has 13 residues.

V and J are TRBV5-1 and TRBJ2-5; the match to TRBD2 covers 13 bases. Unmatched junction bases numbered 1, after V lost 3 bases and J lost 2 bases. The CDR3 has 15 residues. In germline, CDR1 is SGHRS, CDR2 YFSETQ. CDR3 residues: CASSSLAGGQETQYF. DNA of the CDR3: TGCGCCAGCAGCTCACTAGCGGGGGGGCAAGAGACCCAGTACTTC.

This chain uses TRBV27 with TRBJ2-2; maybe TRBD1 (6 bases). The V end was cut by 5 bases, the J end by 5 bases, with 18 bases between. CDR1 and CDR2 (germline): MNHEY, SMNVEV (reference sequence). The CDR3 is made up of 16 amino acids. The CDR3 sequence: CASSRGQTWGTGELFF. CDR3 bases: TGTGCCAGCAGTCGGGGACAAACCTGGGGAACCGGGGAGCTGTTTTTT.

The genes are TRBV6-4 and TRBJ2-2, with D possibly being TRBD2 (6 bases). Germline CDR1 is MRHNA and CDR2 is SNTAGT. There are 15 residues in the CDR3. V dropped 8 bases and J dropped 1 base, with 14 bases sitting between them. CDR3: CASQRDSGNTGELFF. For the CDR3, the DNA is TGTGCCAGCCAACGGGATAGCGGGAACACCGGGGAGCTGTTTTTT.

The chain links TRBV5-6 to TRBJ2-1, with 9 bases identical to TRBD2. The CDR3 runs 17 residues. CDR1 and CDR2 from the germline V gene are SGHDT and YYEEEE. Losses at the gene ends were 1 base for V and 1 base for J; bases not matched to a gene: 6. The CDR3 coding sequence is TGTGCCAGCAGCTTGAGGCGGGGGGGGTTTTCCTACAATGAGCAGTTCTTC. The encoded protein is CASSLRRGGFSYNEQFF.

This clone was observed a single time. The chain joins TRBV5-1 to TRBJ2-2; 8 bases align to TRBD2. This CDR3 is built from 17 residues. Germline CDR1 is SGHRS and CDR2 is YFSETQ. Losses at the gene ends were 1 base for V and 3 bases for J; bases not matched to a gene: 8. The CDR3 sequence is CASSLTPLAGYTGELFF. The CDR3 bases are TGCGCCAGCAGCTTGACCCCCCTAGCGGGCTACACCGGGGAGCTGTTTTTT.

V is TRBV7-6 and J is TRBJ2-7; TRBD2 matches at 9 bases. The V and J ends lost 1 base and 6 bases, in that order; junction bases with no gene match: 7. Germline V lookup: CDR1 SGHVS, CDR2 FNYEAQ. The CDR3 contains 15 residues. The CDR3 sequence: CASSLGTAGGGEQYF. The CDR3 DNA reads TGTGCCAGCAGCTTAGGAACAGCGGGAGGTGGCGAGCAGTACTTC.

This sequence joins TRBV7-8 and TRBJ1-4; perhaps TRBD1 as D (5 bases). The CDR3 is made up of 16 amino acids. CDR1 is SGHVS and CDR2 is FQNEAQ in the germline V gene. The V gene lost 5 bases and the J gene lost 1 base, with 14 bases spanning the gap. The CDR3 DNA reads TGTGCCAGCAGCCAGGAAATGGGGGGAACTAATGAAAAACTGTTTTTT. As protein: CASSQEMGGTNEKLFF.

The DNA for the CDR3 is TGTGCCAGTAGCGCTTTAGAAATCGGGGGTGAGCAGTTCTTC. As protein: CASSALEIGGEQFF. V is TRBV19 and J is TRBJ2-1; tentatively, D is TRBD2 (6 bases). The CDR3 is made up of 14 amino acids. The germline V gene has CDR1 LNHDA and CDR2 SQIVND (reference sequence). V lost 6 bases, J lost 9 bases, and 18 bases lay in between.

The sample holds a few counts of this clone. The V and J genes are TRBV4-2 and TRBJ2-2; D unclear. From germline, CDR1 is LGHNA and CDR2 YNFKEQ. There are 16 residues in the CDR3. Trimming took off 0 bases at V and 5 bases at J, with 13 bases between the two ends. Here the CDR3 DNA reads TGTGCCAGCAGCCAAGATCAGGAATTGGTAACCGGGGAGCTGTTTTTT. Translated: CASSQDQELVTGELFF.

The chain couples TRBV18 to TRBJ2-7; 10 bases map to TRBD2. The CDR3 has 15 residues. Germline CDR1 KGHSH, CDR2 LQKENI. Trimming removed 6 bases from V and 0 bases from J; junction bases left unmatched: 5. The CDR3 reads CASSLAGVSSYEQYF. In nucleotides, the CDR3 is TGTGCCAGCTCTCTAGCGGGGGTGAGCTCCTACGAGCAGTACTTC.

The gene calls are TRBV10-3 and TRBJ2-1; D is undetermined. V was clipped by 0 bases and J by 5 bases, with 5 bases between them. The germline gives CDR1 ENHRY, CDR2 SYGVKD. The CDR3 spans 13 residues. The chain's CDR3 is CAISESGDNEQFF. The CDR3 nucleotides are TGTGCCATCAGTGAGTCGGGTGACAATGAGCAGTTCTTC.

The V and J genes are TRBV25-1 and TRBJ1-2, with TRBD1 identical over 8 bases. This CDR3 is built from 16 residues. V trimming: 3 bases; J trimming: 7 bases; junction bases outside the gene matches: 13. CDR1 is MGHDK and CDR2 is SYGVNS in the germline V gene. The CDR3 DNA follows: TGTGCCAGCAGTGAGGACAGGGCGGGGGCGCTGGGTGGCTACACCTTC. This encodes CASSEDRAGALGGYTF.

The V gene is TRBV9, the J gene TRBJ1-1; 8 bases are a match to TRBD1. The junction had 4 bases not matched to a gene; V was cut back by 0 bases and J by 3 bases. From germline, CDR1 is SGDLS and CDR2 YYNGEE. The CDR3 spans 15 residues. DNA of the CDR3: TGTGCCAGCAGCGTAGGACAGGGGAGGGACACTGAAGCTTTCTTT. Encoded protein: CASSVGQGRDTEAFF.

The J gene is TRBJ1-4, the V gene TRBV6-4, with D possibly matching TRBD1 (6 bases). Trimming took 5 bases from V and 8 from J, leaving 12 bases between them. The CDR3 contains 13 residues. Germline V gives CDR1 MRHNA, CDR2 SNTAGT. CDR3 region: CASSPTGGEKLFF. The CDR3 DNA reads as TGTGCCAGCAGTCCGACAGGCGGGGAAAAACTGTTTTTT.

The chain recombines TRBV6-1 with TRBJ1-4; no clear D gene. The length of the CDR3 is 14 residues. Germline V gene data show CDR1 as MNHNS and CDR2 as SASEGT. Trimming took 7 bases from V and 8 from J, leaving 17 bases between them. As DNA, the CDR3 is TGTGCCAGCATTCCGGGCCTGGACGGGGAAAAACTGTTTTTT. The encoded protein is CASIPGLDGEKLFF.

This clone was detected once. This rearrangement joins TRBV7-2 to TRBJ2-3; D is ambiguous. The V gene lost 1 base and the J gene lost 4 bases, with 6 bases spanning the gap. CDR3 length: 13 residues. Germline CDR1 reads SGHTA; CDR2 reads FQGNSA. The CDR3 DNA follows: TGTGCCAGCAGCTTAGTGGATTCAGATACGCAGTATTTT. The encoded protein is CASSLVDSDTQYF.